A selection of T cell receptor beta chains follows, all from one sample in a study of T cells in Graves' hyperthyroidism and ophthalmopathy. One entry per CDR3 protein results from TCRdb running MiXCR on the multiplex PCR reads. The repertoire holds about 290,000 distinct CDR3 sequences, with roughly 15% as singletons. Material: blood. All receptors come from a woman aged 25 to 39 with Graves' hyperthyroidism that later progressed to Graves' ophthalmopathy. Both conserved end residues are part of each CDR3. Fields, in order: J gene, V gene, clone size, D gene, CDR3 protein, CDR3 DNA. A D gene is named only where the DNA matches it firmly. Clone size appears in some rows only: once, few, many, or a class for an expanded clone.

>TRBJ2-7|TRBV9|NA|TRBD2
CASSVSGLAGEQYF
TGTGCCAGCAGCGTATCGGGACTAGCGGGAGAGCAGTACTTC
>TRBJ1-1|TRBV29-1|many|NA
CSVASSNTEAFF
TGCAGCGTTGCCAGCTCGAACACTGAAGCTTTCTTT
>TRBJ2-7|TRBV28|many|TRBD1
CASSLRDSTYEQYF
TGTGCCAGCAGTTTAAGGGACAGTACCTACGAGCAGTACTTC
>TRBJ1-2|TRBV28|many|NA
CASSRAGDGYTF
TGTGCCAGCAGTCGGGCAGGAGATGGCTACACCTTC
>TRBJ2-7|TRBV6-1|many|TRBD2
CASSHSGGGGEQYF
TGTGCCAGCAGTCACTCCGGGGGGGGGGGCGAGCAGTACTTC
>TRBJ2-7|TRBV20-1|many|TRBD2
CSARLPSGTTYEQYF
TGCAGTGCCCGATTACCTAGCGGGACGACCTACGAGCAGTACTTC
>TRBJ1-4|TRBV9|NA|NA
CASSVGSGATSNEKLFF
TGTGCCAGCAGCGTAGGTTCGGGGGCAACGTCTAATGAAAAACTGTTTTTT
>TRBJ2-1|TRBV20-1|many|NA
CSASTDYNEQFF
TGCAGTGCTAGCACCGACTACAATGAGCAGTTCTTC
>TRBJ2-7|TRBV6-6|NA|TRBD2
CASSYGGTSEYF
TGTGCCAGCAGTTACGGAGGGACTAGCGAGTACTTC
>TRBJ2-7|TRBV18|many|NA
CASSPDSTYEQYF
TGTGCCAGCTCACCAGACAGCACCTACGAGCAGTACTTC
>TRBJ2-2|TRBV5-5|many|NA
CASSLGGATGELFF
TGTGCCAGCAGCTTGGGAGGGGCCACCGGGGAGCTGTTTTTT
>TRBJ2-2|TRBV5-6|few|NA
CASSLVGGELFF
TGTGCCAGCAGCTTGGTCGGCGGGGAGCTGTTTTTT
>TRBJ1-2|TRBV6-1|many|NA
CASSASDYGYTF
TGTGCCAGCAGCGCGTCGGACTATGGCTACACCTTC
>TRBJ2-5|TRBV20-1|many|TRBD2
CSAPPGGVETQYF
TGCAGTGCTCCCCCTGGGGGGGTGGAGACCCAGTACTTC
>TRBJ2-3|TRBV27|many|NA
CASSSPLGTDTQYF
TGTGCCAGCAGTTCCCCCCTTGGCACAGATACGCAGTATTTT
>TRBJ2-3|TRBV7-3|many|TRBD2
CASSSGLAPDTQYF
TGTGCCAGCAGCTCGGGACTAGCACCAGATACGCAGTATTTT
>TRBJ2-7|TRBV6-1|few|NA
CASSLGRTNEQYF
TGTGCCAGCAGTTTAGGACGGACAAACGAGCAGTACTTC
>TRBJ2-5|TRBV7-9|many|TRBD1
CASSTTGGEETQYF
TGTGCCAGCAGCACGACAGGGGGCGAAGAGACCCAGTACTTC
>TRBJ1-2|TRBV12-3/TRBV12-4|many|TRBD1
CASSLGGQPFRYTF
TGTGCCAGCAGTTTAGGGGGACAGCCCTTTCGTTACACCTTC
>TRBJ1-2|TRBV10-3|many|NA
CAISPKEPNYGYTF
TGTGCCATCAGTCCAAAGGAACCTAACTATGGCTACACCTTC
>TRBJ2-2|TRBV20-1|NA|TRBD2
CSARGLAGATGELFF
TGCAGTGCTAGAGGCCTAGCGGGAGCCACCGGGGAGCTGTTTTTT
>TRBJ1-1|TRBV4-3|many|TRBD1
CASSQDPIPVVDRARDTEAFF
TGCGCCAGCAGCCAAGATCCAATTCCGGTGGTGGACAGGGCGCGGGACACTGAAGCTTTCTTT
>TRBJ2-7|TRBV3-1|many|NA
CASSQRDPYEQYF
TGTGCCAGCAGCCAACGGGACCCCTACGAGCAGTACTTC
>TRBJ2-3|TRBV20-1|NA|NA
CSARGQGGDTQYF
TGCAGTGCTAGAGGCCAAGGAGGGGATACGCAGTATTTT
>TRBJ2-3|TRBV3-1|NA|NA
CASSQSSRADTQYF
TGTGCCAGCAGCCAAAGCTCTAGAGCAGATACGCAGTATTTT
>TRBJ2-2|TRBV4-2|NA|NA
CASSQVTGSGELFF
TGTGCCAGCAGCCAAGTCACAGGGTCCGGGGAGCTGTTTTTT
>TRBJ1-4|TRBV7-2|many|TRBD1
CASSPRGANEKLFF
TGTGCCAGCAGCCCCAGGGGGGCTAATGAAAAACTGTTTTTT
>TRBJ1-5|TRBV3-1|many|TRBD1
CASSRTGTNQPQHF
TGTGCCAGCAGCCGGACAGGGACAAATCAGCCCCAGCATTTT
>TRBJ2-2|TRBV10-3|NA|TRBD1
CAISKQGAGELFF
TGTGCCATCAGTAAACAGGGGGCCGGGGAGCTGTTTTTT
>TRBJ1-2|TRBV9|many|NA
CASSVGPGSGYTF
TGTGCCAGCAGCGTGGGGCCTGGGAGCGGCTACACCTTC
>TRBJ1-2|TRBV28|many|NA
CASSLAATGPYGYTF
TGTGCCAGCAGCTTGGCTGCTACAGGGCCCTATGGCTACACCTTC
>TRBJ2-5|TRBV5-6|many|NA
CASSLKGRDQYF
TGTGCCAGCAGCTTGAAGGGAAGAGACCAGTACTTC
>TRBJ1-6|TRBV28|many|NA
CASSLGGAQGSPLHF
TGTGCCAGCAGTTTAGGTGGGGCGCAGGGTTCACCCCTCCACTTT
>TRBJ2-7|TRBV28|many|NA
CASSLWGGAYEQYF
TGTGCCAGCAGTTTATGGGGTGGGGCCTACGAGCAGTACTTC
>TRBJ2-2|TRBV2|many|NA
CASSELYPGELFF
TGTGCCAGCAGTGAGTTGTACCCCGGGGAGCTGTTTTTT
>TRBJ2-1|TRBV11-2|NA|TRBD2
CASSSSGGHNEQFF
TGTGCCAGCAGCTCTAGCGGGGGCCACAATGAGCAGTTCTTC
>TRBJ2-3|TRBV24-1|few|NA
CATSDSPALPDTQYF
TGTGCCACCAGTGATTCCCCCGCCCTCCCAGATACGCAGTATTTT
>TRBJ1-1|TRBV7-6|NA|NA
CASSSLDGKANTEAFF
TGTGCCAGCAGCTCCCTCGACGGGAAGGCGAACACTGAAGCTTTCTTT
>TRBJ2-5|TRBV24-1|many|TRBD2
CATSDWTSGAQETQYF
TGTGCCACCAGTGATTGGACTAGCGGGGCACAAGAGACCCAGTACTTC
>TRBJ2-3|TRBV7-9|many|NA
CASSLGVGADTQYF
TGTGCCAGCAGCTTAGGAGTGGGGGCAGATACGCAGTATTTT